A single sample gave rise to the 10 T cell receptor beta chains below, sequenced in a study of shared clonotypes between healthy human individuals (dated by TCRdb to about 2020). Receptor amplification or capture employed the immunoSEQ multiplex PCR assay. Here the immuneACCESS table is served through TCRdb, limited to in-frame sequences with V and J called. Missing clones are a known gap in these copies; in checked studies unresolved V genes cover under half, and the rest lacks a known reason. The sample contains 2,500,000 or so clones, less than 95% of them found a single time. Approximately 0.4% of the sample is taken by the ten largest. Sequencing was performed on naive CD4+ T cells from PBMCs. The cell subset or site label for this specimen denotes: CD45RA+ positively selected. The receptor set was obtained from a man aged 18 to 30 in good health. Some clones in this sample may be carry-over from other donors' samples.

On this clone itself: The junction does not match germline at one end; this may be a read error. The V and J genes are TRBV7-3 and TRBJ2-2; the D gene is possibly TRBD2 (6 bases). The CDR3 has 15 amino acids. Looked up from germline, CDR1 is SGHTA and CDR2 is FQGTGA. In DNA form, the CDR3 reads TGTGCCAGCGGCTTAAACCGGGGGTTTCCCGGGGAGCTGTTTTTT. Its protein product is CASGLNRGFPGELFF.

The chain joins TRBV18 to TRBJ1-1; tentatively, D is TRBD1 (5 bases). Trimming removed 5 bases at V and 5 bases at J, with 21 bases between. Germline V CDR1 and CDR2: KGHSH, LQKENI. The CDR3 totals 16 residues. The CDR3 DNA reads TGTGCCAGCTCATTCGGCCTACCGGGGGTGCGGACTGAAGCTTTCTTT. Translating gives CASSFGLPGVRTEAFF.

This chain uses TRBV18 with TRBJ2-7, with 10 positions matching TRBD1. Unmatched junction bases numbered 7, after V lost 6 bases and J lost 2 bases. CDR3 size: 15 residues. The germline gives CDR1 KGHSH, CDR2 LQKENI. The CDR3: CASSLGQGTPYEQYF. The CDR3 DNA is TGTGCCAGCTCCCTGGGACAGGGGACGCCCTACGAGCAGTACTTC.

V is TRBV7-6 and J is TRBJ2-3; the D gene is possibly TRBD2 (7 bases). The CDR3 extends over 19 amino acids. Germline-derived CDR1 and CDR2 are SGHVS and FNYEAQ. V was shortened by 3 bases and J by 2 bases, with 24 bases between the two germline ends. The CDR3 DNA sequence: TGTGCCAGCAGCTTTCAGGGCGAGGGGGACTACCAAAACACAGATACGCAGTATTTT. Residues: CASSFQGEGDYQNTDTQYF. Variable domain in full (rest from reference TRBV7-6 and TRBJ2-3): GAGVSQSPRYKVTKRGQDVALRCDPISGHVSLYWYRQALGQGPEFLTYFNYEAQQDKSGLPNDRFSAERPEGSISTLTIQRTEQRDSAMYRCASSFQGEGDYQNTDTQYFGPGTRLTVL.

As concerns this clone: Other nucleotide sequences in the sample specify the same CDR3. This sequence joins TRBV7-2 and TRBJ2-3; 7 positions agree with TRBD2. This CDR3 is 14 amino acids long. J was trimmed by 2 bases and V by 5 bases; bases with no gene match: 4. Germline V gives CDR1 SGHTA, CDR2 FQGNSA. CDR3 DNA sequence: TGTGCCAGCAGCCTGAGCGGGGTCACAGATACGCAGTATTTT. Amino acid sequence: CASSLSGVTDTQYF.

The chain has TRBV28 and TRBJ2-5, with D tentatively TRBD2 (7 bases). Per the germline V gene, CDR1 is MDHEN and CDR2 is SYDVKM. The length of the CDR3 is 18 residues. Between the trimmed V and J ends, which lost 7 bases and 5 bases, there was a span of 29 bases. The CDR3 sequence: CASTAHAGVTLAGETQYF. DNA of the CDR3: TGTGCCAGCACCGCCCACGCAGGGGTCACCTTAGCGGGTGAGACCCAGTACTTC.

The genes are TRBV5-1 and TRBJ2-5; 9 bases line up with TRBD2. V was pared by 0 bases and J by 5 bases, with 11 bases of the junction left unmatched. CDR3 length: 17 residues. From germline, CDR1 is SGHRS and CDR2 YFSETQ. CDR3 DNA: TGCGCCAGCAGCTTGGCCTTTAGCGGGAGCGCAGGGGAGACCCAGTACTTC. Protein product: CASSLAFSGSAGETQYF.

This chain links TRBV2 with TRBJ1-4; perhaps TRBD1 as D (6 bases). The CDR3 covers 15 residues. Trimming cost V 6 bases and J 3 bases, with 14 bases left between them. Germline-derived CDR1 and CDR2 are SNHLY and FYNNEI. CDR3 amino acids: CASSPQGTPNEKLFF. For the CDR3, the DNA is TGTGCCAGCAGCCCTCAGGGGACCCCTAATGAAAAACTGTTTTTT.

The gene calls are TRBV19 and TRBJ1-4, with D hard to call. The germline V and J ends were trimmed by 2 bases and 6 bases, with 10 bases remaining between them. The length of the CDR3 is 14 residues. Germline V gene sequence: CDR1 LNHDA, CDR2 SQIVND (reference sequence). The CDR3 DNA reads TGTGCCAGTAGTATAATACAGCCGGATGAAAAACTGTTTTTT. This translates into CASSIIQPDEKLFF. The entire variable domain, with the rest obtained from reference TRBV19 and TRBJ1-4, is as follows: DGGITQSPKYLFRKEGQNVTLSCEQNLNHDAMYWYRQDPGQGLRLIYYSQIVNDFQKGDIAEGYSVSREKKESFPLTVTSAQKNPTAFYLCASSIIQPDEKLFFGSGTQLSVL.

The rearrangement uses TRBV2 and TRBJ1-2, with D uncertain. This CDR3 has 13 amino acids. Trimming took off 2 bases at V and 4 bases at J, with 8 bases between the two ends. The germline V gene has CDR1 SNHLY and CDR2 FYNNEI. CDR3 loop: CASSELVIYGYTF. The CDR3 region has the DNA TGTGCCAGCAGTGAACTCGTCATCTATGGCTACACCTTC.